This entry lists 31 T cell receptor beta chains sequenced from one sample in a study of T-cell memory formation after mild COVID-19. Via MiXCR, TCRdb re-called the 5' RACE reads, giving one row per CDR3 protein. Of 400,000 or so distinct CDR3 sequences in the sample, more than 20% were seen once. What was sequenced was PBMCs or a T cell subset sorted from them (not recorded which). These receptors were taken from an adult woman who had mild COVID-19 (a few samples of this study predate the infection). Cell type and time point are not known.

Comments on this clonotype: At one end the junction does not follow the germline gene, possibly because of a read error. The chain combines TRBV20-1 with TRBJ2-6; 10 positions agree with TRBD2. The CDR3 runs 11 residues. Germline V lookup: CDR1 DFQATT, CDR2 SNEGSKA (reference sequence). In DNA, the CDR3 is TGCAGTGCTAGAGCCCTAGCGGGGGCCCCTTTC. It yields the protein CSARALAGAPF.

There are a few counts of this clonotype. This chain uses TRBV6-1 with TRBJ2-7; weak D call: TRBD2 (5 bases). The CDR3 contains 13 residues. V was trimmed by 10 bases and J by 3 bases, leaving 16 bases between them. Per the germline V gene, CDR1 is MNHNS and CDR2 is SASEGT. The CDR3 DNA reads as TGTGCCATCCAGGAAGCGGAGCACTACGAGCAGTACTTC. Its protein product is CAIQEAEHYEQYF.

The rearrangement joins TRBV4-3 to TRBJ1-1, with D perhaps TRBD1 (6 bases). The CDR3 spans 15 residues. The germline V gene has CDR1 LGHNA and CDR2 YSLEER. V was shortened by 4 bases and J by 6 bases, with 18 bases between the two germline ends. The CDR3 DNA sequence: TGCGCCAGCAGCCTTGTTGGGCAGGGGCCGCCTGAAGCTTTCTTT. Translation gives CASSLVGQGPPEAFF.

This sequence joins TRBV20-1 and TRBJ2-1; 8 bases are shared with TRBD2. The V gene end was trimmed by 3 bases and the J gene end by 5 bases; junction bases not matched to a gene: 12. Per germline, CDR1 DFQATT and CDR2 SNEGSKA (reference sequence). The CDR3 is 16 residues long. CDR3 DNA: TGCAGTGCTAGGACCCCCGGGACTAGTATTGACAATGAGCAGTTCTTC. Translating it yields CSARTPGTSIDNEQFF.

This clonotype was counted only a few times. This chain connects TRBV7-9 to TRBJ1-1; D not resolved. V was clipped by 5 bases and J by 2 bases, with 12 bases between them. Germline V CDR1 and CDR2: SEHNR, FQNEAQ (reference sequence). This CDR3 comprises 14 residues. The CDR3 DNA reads TGTGCCAGCAGCCGTAGCGCCCTTAACACTGAAGCTTTCTTT. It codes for CASSRSALNTEAFF.

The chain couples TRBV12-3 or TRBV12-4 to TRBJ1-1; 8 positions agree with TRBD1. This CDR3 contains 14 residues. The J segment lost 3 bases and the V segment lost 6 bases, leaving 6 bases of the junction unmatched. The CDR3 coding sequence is TGTGCCAGCAGCAGGGGGCGGGTGGACACTGAAGCTTTCTTT. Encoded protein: CASSRGRVDTEAFF.

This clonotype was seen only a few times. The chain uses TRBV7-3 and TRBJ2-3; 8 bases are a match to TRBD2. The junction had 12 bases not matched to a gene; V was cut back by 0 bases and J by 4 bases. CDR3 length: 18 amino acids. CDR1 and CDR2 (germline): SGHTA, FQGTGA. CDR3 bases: TGTGCCAGCAGCTTAACGTGGGTAGCGGGAATCGTCCCAGATACGCAGTATTTT. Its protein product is CASSLTWVAGIVPDTQYF. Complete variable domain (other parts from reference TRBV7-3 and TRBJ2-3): GAGVSQTPSNKVTEKGKYVELRCDPISGHTALYWYRQSLGQGPEFLIYFQGTGAADDSGLPNDRFFAVRPEGSVSTLKIQRTERGDSAVYLCASSLTWVAGIVPDTQYFGPGTRLTVL.

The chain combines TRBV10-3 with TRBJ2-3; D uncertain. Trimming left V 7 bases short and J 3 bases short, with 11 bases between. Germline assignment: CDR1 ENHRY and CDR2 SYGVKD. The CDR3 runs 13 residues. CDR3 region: CAINTGATDTQYF. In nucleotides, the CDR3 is TGTGCCATCAATACGGGCGCTACAGATACGCAGTATTTT.

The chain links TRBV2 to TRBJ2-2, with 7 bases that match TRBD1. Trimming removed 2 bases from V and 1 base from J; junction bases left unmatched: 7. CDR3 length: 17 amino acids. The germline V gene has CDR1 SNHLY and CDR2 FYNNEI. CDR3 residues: CASSESRDRENTGELFF. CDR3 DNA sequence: TGTGCCAGCAGTGAAAGTCGTGACAGGGAGAACACCGGGGAGCTGTTTTTT.

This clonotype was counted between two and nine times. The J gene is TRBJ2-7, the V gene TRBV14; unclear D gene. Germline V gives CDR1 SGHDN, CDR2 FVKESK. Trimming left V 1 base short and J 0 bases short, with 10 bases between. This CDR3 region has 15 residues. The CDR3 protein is CASSQGTTGSYEQYF. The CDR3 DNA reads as TGTGCCAGCAGCCAAGGAACCACTGGCTCCTACGAGCAGTACTTC.

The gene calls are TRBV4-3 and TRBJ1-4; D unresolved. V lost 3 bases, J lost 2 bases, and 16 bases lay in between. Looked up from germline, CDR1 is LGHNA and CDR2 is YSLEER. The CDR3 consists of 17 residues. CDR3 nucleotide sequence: TGCGCCAGCAGCCACGCCGGTCGGGGAAATACTAATGAAAAACTGTTTTTT. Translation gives CASSHAGRGNTNEKLFF.

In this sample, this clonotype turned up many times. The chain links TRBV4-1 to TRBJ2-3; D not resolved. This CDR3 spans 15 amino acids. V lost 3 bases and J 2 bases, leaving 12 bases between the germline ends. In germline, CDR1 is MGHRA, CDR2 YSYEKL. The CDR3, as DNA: TGCGCCAGCAGCCATACTACCCTCCTCACAGATACGCAGTATTTT. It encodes CASSHTTLLTDTQYF.

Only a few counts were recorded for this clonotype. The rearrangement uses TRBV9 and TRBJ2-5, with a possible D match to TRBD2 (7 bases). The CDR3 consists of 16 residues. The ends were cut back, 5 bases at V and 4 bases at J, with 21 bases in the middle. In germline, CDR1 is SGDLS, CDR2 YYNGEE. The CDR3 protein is CASSAVQGRARETQYF. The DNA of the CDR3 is TGTGCCAGCAGTGCGGTTCAGGGGAGGGCACGAGAGACCCAGTACTTC. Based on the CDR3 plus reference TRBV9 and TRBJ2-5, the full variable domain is DSGVTQTPKHLITATGQRVTLRCSPRSGDLSVYWYQQSLDQGLQFLIQYYNGEERAKGNILERFSAQQFPDLHSELNLSSLELGDSALYFCASSAVQGRARETQYFGPGTRLLVL.

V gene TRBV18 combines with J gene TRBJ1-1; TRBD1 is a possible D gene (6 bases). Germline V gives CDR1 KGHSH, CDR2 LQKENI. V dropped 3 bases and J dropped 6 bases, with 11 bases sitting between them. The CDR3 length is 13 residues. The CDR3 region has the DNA TGTGCCAGCTCACCGGCCGAGGGGGCTGAAGCTTTCTTT. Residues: CASSPAEGAEAFF. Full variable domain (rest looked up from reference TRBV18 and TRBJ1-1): NAGVMQNPRHLVRRRGQEARLRCSPMKGHSHVYWYRQLPEEGLKFMVYLQKENIIDESGMPKERFSAEFPKEGPSILRIQQVVRGDSAAYFCASSPAEGAEAFFGQGTRLTVV.

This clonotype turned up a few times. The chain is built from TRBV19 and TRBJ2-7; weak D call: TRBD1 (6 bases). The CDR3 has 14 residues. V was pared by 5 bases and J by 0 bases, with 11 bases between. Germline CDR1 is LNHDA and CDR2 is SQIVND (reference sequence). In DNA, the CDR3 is TGTGCCAGTAGTCCAGGGGCGAGCTCCTACGAGCAGTACTTC. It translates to CASSPGASSYEQYF.

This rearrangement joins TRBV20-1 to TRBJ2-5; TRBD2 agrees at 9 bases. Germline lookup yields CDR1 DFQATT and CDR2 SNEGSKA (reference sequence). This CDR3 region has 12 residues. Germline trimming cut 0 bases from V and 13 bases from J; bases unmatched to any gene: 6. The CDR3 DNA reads TGCAGTGCTAGAGATGTCGGGACTAGCACGTACTTC. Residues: CSARDVGTSTYF.

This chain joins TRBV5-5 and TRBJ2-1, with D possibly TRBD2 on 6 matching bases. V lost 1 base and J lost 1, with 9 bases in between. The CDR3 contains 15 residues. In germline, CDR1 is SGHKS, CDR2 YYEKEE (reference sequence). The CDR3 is CASSLRTTSYNEQFF. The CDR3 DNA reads TGTGCCAGCAGCTTGAGGACTACTTCCTACAATGAGCAGTTCTTC.

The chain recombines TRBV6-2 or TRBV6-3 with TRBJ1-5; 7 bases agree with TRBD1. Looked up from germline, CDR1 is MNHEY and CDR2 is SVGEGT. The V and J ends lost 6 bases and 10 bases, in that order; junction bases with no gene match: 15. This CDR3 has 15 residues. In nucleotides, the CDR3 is TGTGCCAGCAGATCGACAGGGACCGGACGACAACCCCAGCATTTT. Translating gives CASRSTGTGRQPQHF.

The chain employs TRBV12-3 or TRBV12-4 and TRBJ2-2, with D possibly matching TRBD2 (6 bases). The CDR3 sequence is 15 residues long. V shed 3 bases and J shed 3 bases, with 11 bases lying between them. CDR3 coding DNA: TGTGCCAGCAGTTTGGGCTCGGGGGACACCGGGGAGCTGTTTTTT. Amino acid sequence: CASSLGSGDTGELFF.

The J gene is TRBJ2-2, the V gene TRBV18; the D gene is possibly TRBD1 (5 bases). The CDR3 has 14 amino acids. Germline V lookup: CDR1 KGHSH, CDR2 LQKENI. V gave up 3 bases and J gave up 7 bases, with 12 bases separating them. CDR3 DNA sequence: TGTGCCAGCTCACCTACAGGAACCGGCGGGGAGCTGTTTTTT. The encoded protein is CASSPTGTGGELFF. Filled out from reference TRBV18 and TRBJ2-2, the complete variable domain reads NAGVMQNPRHLVRRRGQEARLRCSPMKGHSHVYWYRQLPEEGLKFMVYLQKENIIDESGMPKERFSAEFPKEGPSILRIQQVVRGDSAAYFCASSPTGTGGELFFGEGSRLTVL.

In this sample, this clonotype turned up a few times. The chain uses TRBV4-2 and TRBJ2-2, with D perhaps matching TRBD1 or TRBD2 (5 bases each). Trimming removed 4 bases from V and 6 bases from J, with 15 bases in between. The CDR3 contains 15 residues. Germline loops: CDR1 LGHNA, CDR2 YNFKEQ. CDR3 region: CASSLGTPASGELFF. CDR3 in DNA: TGTGCCAGCAGCCTGGGGACGCCCGCCTCCGGGGAGCTGTTTTTT.

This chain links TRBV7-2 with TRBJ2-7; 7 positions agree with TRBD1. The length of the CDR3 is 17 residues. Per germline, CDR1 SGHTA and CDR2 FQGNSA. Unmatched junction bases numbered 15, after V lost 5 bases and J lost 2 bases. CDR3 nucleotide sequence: TGTGCCAGCAGCACCCAGGGACAGTTCCGCCTCCCCTACGAGCAGTACTTC. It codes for CASSTQGQFRLPYEQYF.

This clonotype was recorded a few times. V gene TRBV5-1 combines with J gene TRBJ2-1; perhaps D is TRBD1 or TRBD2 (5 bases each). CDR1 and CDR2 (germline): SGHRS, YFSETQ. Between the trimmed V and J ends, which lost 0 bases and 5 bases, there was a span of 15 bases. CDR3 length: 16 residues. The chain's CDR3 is CASSLVMGDGNNEQFF. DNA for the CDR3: TGCGCCAGCAGCTTGGTAATGGGGGACGGCAACAATGAGCAGTTCTTC.

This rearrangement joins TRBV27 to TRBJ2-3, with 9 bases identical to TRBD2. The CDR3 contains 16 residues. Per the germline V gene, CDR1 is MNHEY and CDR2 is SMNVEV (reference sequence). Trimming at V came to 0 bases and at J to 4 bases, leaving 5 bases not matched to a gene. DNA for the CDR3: TGTGCCAGCAGTTTATCCAGCGGGGGGACCGCAGATACGCAGTATTTT. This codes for CASSLSSGGTADTQYF.

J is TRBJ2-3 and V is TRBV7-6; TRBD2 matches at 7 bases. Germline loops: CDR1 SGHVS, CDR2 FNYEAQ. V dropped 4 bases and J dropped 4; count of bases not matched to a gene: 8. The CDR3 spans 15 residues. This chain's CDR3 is CASSSPRGVADTQYF. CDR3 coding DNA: TGTGCCAGCAGCTCCCCTCGGGGGGTAGCAGATACGCAGTATTTT.

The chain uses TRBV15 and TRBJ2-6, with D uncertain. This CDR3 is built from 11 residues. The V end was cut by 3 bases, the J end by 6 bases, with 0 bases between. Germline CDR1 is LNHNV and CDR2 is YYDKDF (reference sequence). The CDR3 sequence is CATSRANVLTF. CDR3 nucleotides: TGTGCCACCAGCAGGGCCAACGTCCTGACTTTC.

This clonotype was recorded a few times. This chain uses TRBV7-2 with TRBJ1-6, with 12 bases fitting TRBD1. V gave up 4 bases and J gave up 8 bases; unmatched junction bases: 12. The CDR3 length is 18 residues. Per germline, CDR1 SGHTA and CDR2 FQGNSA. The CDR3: CASSSAGTGGAADSPLHF. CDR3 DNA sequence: TGTGCCAGCAGCTCCGCCGGGACAGGGGGCGCGGCGGATTCACCCCTCCACTTT.

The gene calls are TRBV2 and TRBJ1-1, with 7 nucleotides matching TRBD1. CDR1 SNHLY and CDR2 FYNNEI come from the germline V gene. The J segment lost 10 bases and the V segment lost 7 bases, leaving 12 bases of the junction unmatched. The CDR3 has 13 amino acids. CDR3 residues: CASTREGALGAFF. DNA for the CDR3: TGTGCCAGCACCAGGGAGGGGGCCCTCGGAGCTTTCTTT.

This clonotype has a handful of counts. The CDR3 loop is CASSLRSGETQYF. The CDR3, as DNA: TGTGCCAGCAGCCTAAGATCGGGAGAGACCCAGTACTTC. This chain links TRBV5-6 with TRBJ2-5, with unresolved D. Deletions cut 4 bases from V and 4 bases from J, with 11 bases between. The CDR3 is 13 residues long. Germline V gene data show CDR1 as SGHDT and CDR2 as YYEEEE.

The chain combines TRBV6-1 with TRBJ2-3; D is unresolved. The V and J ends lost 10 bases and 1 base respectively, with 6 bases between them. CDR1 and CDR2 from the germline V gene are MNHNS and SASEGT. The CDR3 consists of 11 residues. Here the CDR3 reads CATWGTDTQYF. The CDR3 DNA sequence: TGTGCCACGTGGGGCACAGATACGCAGTATTTT.

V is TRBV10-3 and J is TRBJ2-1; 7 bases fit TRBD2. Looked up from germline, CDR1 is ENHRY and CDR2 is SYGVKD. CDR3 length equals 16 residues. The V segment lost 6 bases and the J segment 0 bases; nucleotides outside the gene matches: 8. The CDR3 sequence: CAIRDSGGSSYNEQFF. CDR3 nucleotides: TGTGCCATCAGAGATTCGGGGGGTAGCTCCTACAATGAGCAGTTCTTC.